This T cell receptor beta chain was obtained from a study of regulatory T cells in long-lasting Graves disease (dated by TCRdb to the early 2020s). Broadly, across the study: Persistent Graves' disease was defined as persistently positive TSH receptor autoantibodies together with antithyroid drug treatment for over 5 years. This study used TCR sequencing and RNA sequencing of peripheral blood to compare persistent Graves' disease patients against newly diagnosed Graves' disease patients. The study was conducted in China and was registered as a clinical trial. TCR sequencing covered some 13 persistent and 20 or so newly diagnosed Graves' disease patients, around 35 samples in total. Persistent Graves' disease patients in the clinical cohort had taken antithyroid drugs for around 10 years on average.

Overall study results and their limits: A larger number of public clonotypes was shared among persistent patients (more than 2,500) than among newly diagnosed patients (around 880). Sequencing and analysis were restricted to the TCR beta chain. Preferential use of TRBV28, TRBJ1-2 and TRBJ2-5 was observed in persistent disease, whereas TRBV20-1 and TRBJ2-1 were favored in newly diagnosed disease. Peripheral blood alone was examined, since thyroid tissue, which constituted the primary lesion, could not be accessed. The authors noted that the small sample size was a limitation that may lower accuracy. Lower TCR Shannon entropy and fewer highly expanded clones were observed in persistent Graves' disease patients than in newly diagnosed patients, which suggested clonal expansion.

This sample's time point label indicates: persistent/refractory GD, antithyroid drugs over 5 years with positive TRAb. RNA was extracted from PBMCs in TRIzol for both TCR sequencing and RNA sequencing. Graves' disease was diagnosed according to American Thyroid Association guidelines. Patients for the study were recruited at an endocrinology department in Xi'an, China. Each patient gave roughly 8.4 milliliters of peripheral blood, collected in an EDTA anticoagulant tube. Ficoll Paque Plus density gradient separation was used to isolate PBMCs, and no additional T cell sorting was done. An Agilent 2100 Bioanalyzer and agarose gel were used to assess RNA quality, and a NanoDrop 2000 was used to measure RNA concentration. Concerning this clonotype itself: The antigen this receptor binds is unknown. At one end, the junction sequence differs from germline, possibly due to a read error.

From cysteine to phenylalanine, the CDR3 is 18 amino acids long. Just the 54-base CDR3 DNA is kept, in frame starting at base 1. Taken from the germline V gene (reference sequence), the CDR1 and CDR2 loops are SSHAT and FNYEAQ. The protocol used for the library was multiplex PCR. Reads for this sample came from an Illumina HiSeq 4000. iRepertoire HTBI primers and Arm-PCR amplification of CDR3 regions were used to construct TCR beta libraries. PCR products were gel purified before sequencing. The published analysis was carried out like this. Gene usage analysis of CDR3 amino acid clonotypes used the 55 to 80 TRBV and about 14 TRBJ segments found across samples. COPE and FqMerger were used to merge filtered high-quality paired reads into contigs. BLAST was used to align contigs to the IMGT TRBV, TRBD and TRBJ reference genes, and CDR3 was defined following IMGT. Any clonotype with a frequency above 0.1% was counted as a highly expanded clone. Shannon entropy was used to measure repertoire diversity, and the Gini coefficient was used to measure V-J evenness. A clonotype was considered public if more than one individual shared it. TCRdb applied fastp at Q25 and MiXCR to the public reads, then kept only in-frame beta chains. Each CDR3 protein gets just one entry, which takes the most common genes and DNA from the rows behind it. The V and J calls follow TCRdb's processing rather than the paper's. The sample yields 400,000 to 500,000 distinct CDR3 sequences; about 22% were counted once. The leading ten clones occupy roughly 6.9% of the sample.

The sequence came from a female donor with Graves disease. Sequencing was performed on peripheral blood mononuclear cells (PBMCs), taken when the disease was refractory, from a patient treated with antithyroid drugs. The sequence links TRBV7-7 to TRBJ2-2, and TRBD1 aligns with 9 junction nucleotides. Read as DNA, the sequence is TGTGCTAGCAGCTTAGCACAGGGGGCATACGCGAACACCGGGGAGCTGTTTTTT. This encodes CASSLAQGAYANTGELFF.